Listed below are T cell receptor beta chains from one sample, sequenced in a study of T-cell reconstitution after alpha-beta-depleted transplantation in children. TCRdb ran MiXCR on the PCR reads and lists one entry per CDR3 protein. The data show 300,000 or so distinct CDR3 sequences, 23% seen once. Source: PBMCs, mostly from graft donor cells, taken 180 days after TCRalphabeta/CD19-depleted stem cell transplant. The receptors originated from a male patient aged 10 to 17 who had a stem cell transplant for acute lymphoblastic leukemia, so the T cells may come from the graft donor. Both conserved end residues are part of each CDR3. Clone size appears in some rows only: once, few, many, or a class for an expanded clone.

>TRBV4-1|TRBJ2-5|.
CASSQYGGAGGQETQYF
>TRBV6-1|TRBJ2-5|.
CASRPWTNQETQYF
>TRBV6-5|TRBJ2-5|few
CASSYDRGRKTQYF
>TRBV6-4|TRBJ2-1|few
CASSDGFGTSNEQFF
>TRBV27|TRBJ2-2|.
CASSSGLSTGELFF
>TRBV19|TRBJ2-1|.
CASSIRGGNEQFF
>TRBV5-1|TRBJ1-2|.
CASSWGTENGYTF
>TRBV27|TRBJ2-5|.
CASSRDRVRETQYF
>TRBV28|TRBJ2-1|.
CASSSPTGGSYNEQFF
>TRBV12-3/TRBV12-4|TRBJ2-5|.
CASSPIHSQETQYF
>TRBV19|TRBJ2-5|.
CASSNPSTSGGGETQYF
>TRBV5-1|TRBJ2-5|few
CASSPPPQETQYF
>TRBV29-1|TRBJ2-3|.
CSVEVLGLAGATDTQYF
>TRBV4-1|TRBJ2-5|few
CASSQGSGQETQYF
>TRBV7-9|TRBJ2-7|few
CASSLGRAGHEQYF
>TRBV7-9|TRBJ1-5|few
CASSSDGFYSNQPQHF
>TRBV5-1|TRBJ2-1|many
CASSPGLAGDEQFF
>TRBV20-1|TRBJ2-3|.
CSARVGMGTDTQYF
>TRBV7-3|TRBJ2-1|few
CASSYTRDRENWVNEQFF
>TRBV5-1|TRBJ2-5|many
CASSLQPGTGGETQYF
>TRBV5-1|TRBJ2-5|few
CASSPDRGQETQYF
>TRBV23-1|TRBJ2-1|.
CASSPGQEGYNEQFF
>TRBV7-3|TRBJ1-5|once
CASSLNGGPNQPQHF
>TRBV27|TRBJ2-7|.
CASSFVRGREQYF
>TRBV7-2|TRBJ1-2|.
CASSPTAAGPNYGYTF
>TRBV6-4|TRBJ2-5|.
CPGGWVEETQYF
>TRBV7-6|TRBJ2-3|.
CASSLPKGLAGIYSTDTQYF
>TRBV18|TRBJ2-6|few
CASSPLDGKVGANVLTF
>TRBV12-3/TRBV12-4|TRBJ1-5|.
CASSLIGPSSQPQHF
>TRBV5-1|TRBJ2-5|.
CASSLEGLAGPQETQYF
>TRBV5-1|TRBJ2-7|few
CASSLRVLGGNSGRSSYEQYF
>TRBV3-1|TRBJ1-4|.
CASSITGHEKLFF
>TRBV7-8|TRBJ2-2|.
CASSLYLRNTGELFF
>TRBV12-3/TRBV12-4|TRBJ2-3|.
CASSGVSGLRTDTQYF
>TRBV7-9|TRBJ2-7|few
CASRGAANEQYF
>TRBV20-1|TRBJ2-1|.
CSARWLEGLAGIRSYNEQFF
>TRBV15|TRBJ2-1|.
CATSSLARLGQEQFF
>TRBV28|TRBJ1-3|few
CASSPYGLNTIYF
>TRBV7-3|TRBJ2-1|many
CASSLFATSGSLNEQFF
>TRBV6-2/TRBV6-3|TRBJ1-6|few
CASSSRPWTRSSSYNSPLHF
>TRBV5-1|TRBJ2-4|few
CASSLGRAKNIQYF
>TRBV5-1|TRBJ2-7|few
CASSFPRDVYRPTDYEQYF
>TRBV5-6|TRBJ2-5|few
CASSGGGRTRTETQYF
>TRBV5-1|TRBJ1-2|few
CASSSTGQGDYGYTF
>TRBV3-1|TRBJ1-3|few
CASSQYGGSSGNTIYF
>TRBV20-1|TRBJ2-5|.
CSASPIESGAEYQETQYF
>TRBV9|TRBJ2-5|few
CASSVVGTGGETQYF
>TRBV12-3/TRBV12-4|TRBJ1-1|many
CASSWGQGNTEAFF
>TRBV5-1|TRBJ2-1|many
CASAASGSYNEQFF
>TRBV11-2|TRBJ2-6|.
CASSTQGGGSGANVLTF
>TRBV3-1|TRBJ2-1|many
CASSQDLTISYNEQFF
>TRBV12-3/TRBV12-4|TRBJ2-7|few
CASTDDGPYEQYF
>TRBV4-1|TRBJ1-2|.
CASSQVSSGEYYGYTF
>TRBV20-1|TRBJ2-5|.
CSASPGGDLYETQYF